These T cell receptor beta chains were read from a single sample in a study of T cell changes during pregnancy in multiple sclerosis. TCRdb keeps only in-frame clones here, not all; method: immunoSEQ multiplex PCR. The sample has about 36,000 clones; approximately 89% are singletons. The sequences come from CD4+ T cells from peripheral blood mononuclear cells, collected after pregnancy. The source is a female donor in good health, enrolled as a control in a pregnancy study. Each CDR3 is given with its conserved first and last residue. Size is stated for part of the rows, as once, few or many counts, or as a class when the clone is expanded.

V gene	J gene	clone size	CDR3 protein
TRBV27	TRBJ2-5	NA	CASSLSGTSGGNWKETQYF
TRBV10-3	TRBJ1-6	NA	CAITRDSYNSPLHF
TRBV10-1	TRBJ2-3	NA	CASSESTRGGTDTQYF
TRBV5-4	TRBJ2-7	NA	CASSSPTSRGEQYF
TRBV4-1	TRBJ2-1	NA	CASSQAGGTNNEQFF
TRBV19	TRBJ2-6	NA	CASSIRGSGANVLTF
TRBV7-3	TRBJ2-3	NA	CASSLISGQGISTDTQYF
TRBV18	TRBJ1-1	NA	CASSPPGQKMNTEAFF
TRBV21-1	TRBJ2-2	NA	CASSKLARERGAGDTGELFF
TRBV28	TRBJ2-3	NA	CASSHTIAGDTDTQYF
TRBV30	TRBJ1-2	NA	CAWSMDRGFYGYTF
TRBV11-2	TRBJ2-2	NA	CASSWGTVNTGELFF
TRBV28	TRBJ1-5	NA	CASSSLFGQYQPQHF
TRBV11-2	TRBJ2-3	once	CASSLDGGPDTQYF
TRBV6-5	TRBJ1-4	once	CASSSSGTTNEKLFF
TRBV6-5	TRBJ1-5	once	CASSYERQGNQPQHF
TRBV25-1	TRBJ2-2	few	CASSDFRGFNTGELFF
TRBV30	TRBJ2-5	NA	CAWTSEGRGETQYF
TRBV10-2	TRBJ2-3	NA	CASRTSGGTDTQYF
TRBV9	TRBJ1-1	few	CASSVRTGDTEAFF
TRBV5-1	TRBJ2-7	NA	CASSFNGQGFYEQYF
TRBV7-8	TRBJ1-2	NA	CASSYREGNYGYTF
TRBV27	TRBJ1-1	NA	CASSLGRGGNTEAFF
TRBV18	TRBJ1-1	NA	CASSRETVMNTEAFF
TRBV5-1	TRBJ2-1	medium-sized	CASSLALAGGAFF
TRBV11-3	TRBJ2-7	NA	CASSLTENYEQYF
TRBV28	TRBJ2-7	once	CASSLPAGSFYEQYF
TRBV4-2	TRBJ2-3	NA	CASSQVVGATDTQYF
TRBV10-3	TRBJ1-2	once	CAIQQGSANYGYTF
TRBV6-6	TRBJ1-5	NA	CASSYSAGPQPQHF
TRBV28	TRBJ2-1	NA	CASSLSLESRGYNNEQFF
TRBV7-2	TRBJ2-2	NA	CASSRRRAGGNTGELFF
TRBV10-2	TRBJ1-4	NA	CASSEARPGGADEKLFF
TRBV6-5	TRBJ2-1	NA	CASSYDRGEGEQFF
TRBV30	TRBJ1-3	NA	CAWSPGQGNGNTIYF
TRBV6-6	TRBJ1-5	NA	CASSYRGSDQPQHF
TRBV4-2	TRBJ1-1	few	CASSQDDRWNTEAFF
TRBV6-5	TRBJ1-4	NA	CASSYKGATNEKLFF
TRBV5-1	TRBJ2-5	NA	CASSLGQGAKETQYF
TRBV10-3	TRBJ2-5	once	CAIRQGLQETQYF
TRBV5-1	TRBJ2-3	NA	CASSSLGLAGRTDTQYF
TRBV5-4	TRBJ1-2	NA	CASSPKGENYGYTF
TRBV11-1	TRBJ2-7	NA	CASSLGDSLYEQYF
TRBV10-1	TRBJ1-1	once	CASRRTGGTEAFF
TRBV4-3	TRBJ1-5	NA	CASSQDMDRGQHF
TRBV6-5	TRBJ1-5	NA	CASSYSGTGFNQPQHF
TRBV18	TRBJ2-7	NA	CASSPGAGFYEQYF
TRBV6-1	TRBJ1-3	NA	CASRATGAGNTIYF
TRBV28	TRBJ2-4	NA	CASSPRREGNIQYF
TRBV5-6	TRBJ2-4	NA	CASSSPVRGEMKNIQYF
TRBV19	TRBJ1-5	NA	CASSIDQGTYNQPQHF
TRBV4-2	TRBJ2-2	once	CASSQDWGQGAGELFF
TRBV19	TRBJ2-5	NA	CASSSGTGIAQYF
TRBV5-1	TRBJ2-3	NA	CASSSGERISDTQYF
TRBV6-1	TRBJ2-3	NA	CANGGGGDGTDTQYF
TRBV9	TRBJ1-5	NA	CASSVGQGGNQPQHF
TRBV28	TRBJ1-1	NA	CASSYQEGTEAFF
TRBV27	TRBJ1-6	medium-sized	CASSLRGTTGANNSPLHF
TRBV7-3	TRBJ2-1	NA	CASSLRRAGGRYNEQFF
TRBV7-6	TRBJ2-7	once	CASSLDEGGEQYF